A selection of T cell receptor beta chains follows, all from one sample in a study of T cells after yellow fever vaccination. TCRdb reanalysed the 5' RACE reads using MiXCR and keeps one entry per CDR3 protein. The sample has 250,000 to 400,000 distinct CDR3 sequences; approximately 4% are singletons. Source: PBMCs, taken 5 days after the yellow fever booster vaccination. These receptors were collected from a man aged 18 to 29 who received the YFV17D yellow fever vaccine. CDR3s include the opening cysteine and the closing phenylalanine or tryptophan. Each record gives: V gene, J gene, clone size, D gene, CDR3 DNA, CDR3 protein. D genes are given only for firm matches. Where a row states a size, it is once, few, many or the class of an expanded clone; other rows omit it.

TRBV4-2	TRBJ2-3	few	.	TGTGCCAGCAGCCAAGTAAGGGAAGGGGGGGCTCGCACAGATACGCAGTATTTT	CASSQVREGGARTDTQYF
TRBV15	TRBJ2-3	few	TRBD2	TGTGCCACCAGCAGAGATATTAGCGGGTACACAGATACGCAGTATTTT	CATSRDISGYTDTQYF
TRBV9	TRBJ1-4	.	.	TGTGCCAGCAGCCCCCGGGCAGGGGCTAATGAAAAACTGTTTTTT	CASSPRAGANEKLFF
TRBV11-2	TRBJ2-3	few	TRBD2	TGTGCCAGCAGCTCGGGACTAGTCGTAGATACGCAGTATTTT	CASSSGLVVDTQYF
TRBV11-2	TRBJ1-1	few	.	TGTGCCAGCAGCTTAGCGGAGGGTAACACTGAAGCTTTCTTT	CASSLAEGNTEAFF
TRBV6-5	TRBJ2-7	few	TRBD1	TGTGCCAGCAGTCGACCCCCACAGGGGATCTACGAGCAGTACTTC	CASSRPPQGIYEQYF
TRBV5-6	TRBJ1-1	few	.	TGTGCCAGCAGCTTGGGGTCTGTAGACACTGAAGCTTTCTTT	CASSLGSVDTEAFF
TRBV18	TRBJ1-1	.	.	TGTGCCAGCTCACCCCGCTACGGACAGCTTCTTTTGAACACTGAAGCTTTCTTT	CASSPRYGQLLLNTEAFF
TRBV10-2	TRBJ1-4	.	.	TGCGCCAGCAGCGAACAGGGACCCTTGGGTAATGAAAAACTGTTTTTT	CASSEQGPLGNEKLFF
TRBV29-1	TRBJ1-2	many	.	TGCAGCGTTGAAGATTTAGCGGGGGTCGGCTACACCTTC	CSVEDLAGVGYTF
TRBV4-1	TRBJ1-1	many	.	TGCGCCAGCAGCTCGTCGTGGGGTGGGACTGAAGCTTTCTTT	CASSSSWGGTEAFF
TRBV5-4	TRBJ1-4	many	.	TGTGCCAGCAGCTTGGAGACAAATGAAAAACTGTTTTTT	CASSLETNEKLFF
TRBV5-1	TRBJ2-1	few	TRBD2	TGCGCCAGCAGCTTGTCACTAGCGGGGGGGCGGGAGCAGTTCTTC	CASSLSLAGGREQFF
TRBV5-1	TRBJ1-1	.	.	TGCGCCAGCAGCTTCAGCTCCACGTCGACCACTGAAGCTTTCTTT	CASSFSSTSTTEAFF
TRBV7-9	TRBJ2-2	few	TRBD1	TGTGCCAGCAGCTCCAGGGACAGGGGGAACACCGGGGAGCTGTTTTTT	CASSSRDRGNTGELFF
TRBV28	TRBJ2-1	.	TRBD1	TGTGCCAGCAGTTTATTGGGACAGGATAGCAATGAGCAGTTCTTC	CASSLLGQDSNEQFF
TRBV7-6	TRBJ1-1	.	TRBD1	TGTGCCAGCAGCTTCATTAGGACAGGAAACACTGAAGCTTTCTTT	CASSFIRTGNTEAFF
TRBV5-1	TRBJ2-7	many	TRBD1	TGCGCCAGCAGCTTTGGACAGGGGCGCCTCTACGAGCAGTACTTC	CASSFGQGRLYEQYF
TRBV6-2/TRBV6-3	TRBJ2-1	many	TRBD2	TGTGCCAGCAGTTACGGGAGGACTAGCGAATTTATCCATGAGCAGTTCTTC	CASSYGRTSEFIHEQFF
TRBV4-3	TRBJ2-5	many	TRBD1	TGCGCCAGCAGCCGACAGGGGAAAGAGACCCAGTACTTC	CASSRQGKETQYF
TRBV19	TRBJ1-1	few	TRBD1	TGTGCCAGTAGGGGGGACAGACCGAACACTGAAGCTTTCTTT	CASRGDRPNTEAFF
TRBV5-4	TRBJ2-2	few	.	TGTGCCAGCAGCTCAGACAGCGGGGAGCTGTTTTTT	CASSSDSGELFF
TRBV5-1	TRBJ2-7	many	.	TGCGCCAGCAGGCGCGCCCAGGAAGGGGCCTACGAGCAGTACTTC	CASRRAQEGAYEQYF
TRBV20-1	TRBJ2-1	few	.	TGCAGTGCTACAAAAGAATACAATGAGCAGTTCTTC	CSATKEYNEQFF
TRBV5-1	TRBJ1-2	few	.	TGCGCCAGCAGCTCCGAAAGGGTAGGAGGCTACACCTTC	CASSSERVGGYTF
TRBV20-1	TRBJ2-4	few	.	TGCAGTGCTGTACTAGGTGGGCAGGTTGACATTCAGTACTTC	CSAVLGGQVDIQYF
TRBV5-1	TRBJ1-1	.	.	TGCGCCAGCAGCTTCGACAGCCTGAACACTGAAGCTTTCTTT	CASSFDSLNTEAFF
TRBV20-1	TRBJ2-2	many	.	TGCAGTGCTAGGTGGGGATCCGGGGAGCTGTTTTTT	CSARWGSGELFF
TRBV12-3/TRBV12-4	TRBJ1-1	few	.	TGTGCCATCGGGGGCCCCCCCATGAACACTGAAGCTTTCTTT	CAIGGPPMNTEAFF
TRBV25-1	TRBJ1-3	.	.	TGTGCCAGCAGTGAAGGGGTTCTAGGGAGCTCTGGAAACACCATATATTTT	CASSEGVLGSSGNTIYF
TRBV11-2	TRBJ2-7	.	.	TGTGCCAGCAGCCTAACAGGGACCGAGCAGTACTTC	CASSLTGTEQYF
TRBV29-1	TRBJ2-7	many	TRBD1	TGCAGCGTTCGCCGATGGACAGGGGGTTTCGAGCAGTACTTC	CSVRRWTGGFEQYF
TRBV7-2	TRBJ2-7	many	TRBD2	TGTGCCAGCAGCTTTAGAGCGTATAGCGGGGGGGCCGACCACGAGCAGTACTTC	CASSFRAYSGGADHEQYF
TRBV9	TRBJ1-3	many	.	TGTGCCAGCAGTGAATCTACAGTCCCTGGAAACACCATATATTTT	CASSESTVPGNTIYF
TRBV20-1	TRBJ1-2	few	.	TGCAGTGCGAGGACCAGGGGAGGAGGCTACACCTTC	CSARTRGGGYTF
TRBV20-1	TRBJ1-1	.	.	TGCAGTGCTAGAGCCGGTAACACTGAAGCTTTCTTT	CSARAGNTEAFF
TRBV12-3/TRBV12-4	TRBJ2-1	.	TRBD2	TGTGCCAGCAGTTTAGGCGGGACTAGTAGGGCGCTCTTC	CASSLGGTSRALF
TRBV7-2	TRBJ1-6	few	.	TGTGCCAGCAGCTTATTACTGCCAAATAATTCACCCCTCCACTTT	CASSLLLPNNSPLHF
TRBV5-1	TRBJ2-3	many	TRBD2	TGCGCCAGCAGCGCCGGGGACTACGTCGGGGCAGATACGCAGTATTTT	CASSAGDYVGADTQYF
TRBV20-1	TRBJ2-5	many	.	TGCAGTGCTAGAGGTTTCAGGGTTTGGGAACAAGAGACCCAGTACTTC	CSARGFRVWEQETQYF
TRBV27	TRBJ2-7	.	.	TGTGCCAGCAGCCCTACGGGACATCTTTACTCCTACGAGCAGTACTTC	CASSPTGHLYSYEQYF
TRBV10-3	TRBJ2-5	.	.	TGTGCCAGTTCGACTAGGCAAGAGACCCAGTACTTC	CASSTRQETQYF
TRBV15	TRBJ2-7	many	.	TGTGCCACCACCTCGGGGCAGGGCCCCTACGAGCAGTACTTC	CATTSGQGPYEQYF
TRBV6-5	TRBJ2-1	many	.	TGTGCCAGCGCGCGGGACAGTGCCTACAATGAGCAGTTCTTC	CASARDSAYNEQFF
TRBV28	TRBJ2-5	few	.	TGTGCCAGCAGTTTACAGTCCCAAGAGACCCAGTACTTC	CASSLQSQETQYF
TRBV4-3	TRBJ2-1	.	.	TGCGCCAGCAGCCAAGGGAACTCCAATGAGCAGTTCTTC	CASSQGNSNEQFF
TRBV5-1	TRBJ1-1	many	.	TGTGCCAGCAGCTTAACCGTGAACACTGAAGCTTTCTTT	CASSLTVNTEAFF
TRBV4-3	TRBJ2-1	few	TRBD1	TGCGCCAGCAGCCAAGCCCTGGGGACAGGGTCCTACAATGAGCAGTTCTTC	CASSQALGTGSYNEQFF
TRBV20-1	TRBJ2-3	many	TRBD2	TGCAGTGCTGGGGCTAGCGGGGGGGCCGAAGATACGCAGTATTTT	CSAGASGGAEDTQYF
TRBV5-1	TRBJ2-6	many	TRBD1	TGCGCCACCGCCCAGGGGGCTGGGGCCAACGTCCTGACTTTC	CATAQGAGANVLTF
TRBV10-3	TRBJ1-5	.	.	TGTGCCACCAACTTGGGGGGGGATCAGCCCCAGCATTTT	CATNLGGDQPQHF
TRBV6-5	TRBJ2-5	many	.	TGTGCCAGCAGTTACTACAACCAAGAGACCCAGTACTTC	CASSYYNQETQYF
TRBV4-1	TRBJ1-2	many	.	TGCGCCAGCAGCCAAGATAGCGATTCTAACTATGGCTACACCTTC	CASSQDSDSNYGYTF
TRBV6-5	TRBJ1-5	.	TRBD1	TGTGCCAGCAGTCGAGGGACAGGTTCGTTATTTCAGCCCCAGCATTTT	CASSRGTGSLFQPQHF
TRBV5-6	TRBJ2-5	few	.	TGTGCCAGCAGCCTTGGGGACACCGCGGCCCAGTACTTC	CASSLGDTAAQYF
TRBV10-3	TRBJ2-1	few	TRBD1	TGTGCCATCAGTGAATTAGGTGACAGGGCGGATAACAATGAGCAGTTCTTC	CAISELGDRADNNEQFF
TRBV13	TRBJ2-3	few	TRBD2	TGTGCCAGCAGCTTAAAGCGGGGGGGCGTAGATACGCAGTATTTT	CASSLKRGGVDTQYF
TRBV10-3	TRBJ1-3	few	.	TGTGCCATCAGTGAGTCCAACGGGGACATTTCCAATTTT	CAISESNGDISNF
TRBV20-1	TRBJ2-1	many	.	TGCAGTGCCAGATACAATGAGCAGTTCTTC	CSARYNEQFF
TRBV6-2/TRBV6-3	TRBJ1-2	few	.	TGTGCCAGCAGCGGACGGGGCCCTTATGGCTACACCTTC	CASSGRGPYGYTF